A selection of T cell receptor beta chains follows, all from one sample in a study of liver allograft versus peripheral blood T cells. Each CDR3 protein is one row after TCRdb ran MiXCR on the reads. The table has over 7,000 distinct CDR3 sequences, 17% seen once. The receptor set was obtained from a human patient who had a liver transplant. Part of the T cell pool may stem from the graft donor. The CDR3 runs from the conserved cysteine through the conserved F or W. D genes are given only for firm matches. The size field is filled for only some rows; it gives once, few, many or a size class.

TGTGCCAGCGCGATTGGGACTTCCAAAAACATTCAGTACTTC CASAIGTSKNIQYF TRBJ2-4 medium-sized 14 TRBV28 .
TGTGCCAGCAGTTACGGGGGCTCCCATGGCTACACCTTC CASSYGGSHGYTF TRBJ1-2 medium-sized 13 TRBV28 .
TGCAGTGCTGCAACAGGGGGGGAGACTGAAGCTTTCTTT CSAATGGETEAFF TRBJ1-1 few 13 TRBV20-1 TRBD1
TGCAGTGCTCTTCTGGGCGGGAGAAACTCCGGGGAGCTGTTTTTT CSALLGGRNSGELFF TRBJ2-2 . 15 TRBV20-1 TRBD2
TGTGCCAGCACCCCTACAGGTAGCAATCAGCCCCAGCATTTT CASTPTGSNQPQHF TRBJ1-5 medium-sized 14 TRBV6-6 .
TGTGCCAGCCACAGTCGAGGGCTGGGGAATGAGCAGTTCTTC CASHSRGLGNEQFF TRBJ2-1 many 14 TRBV28 .
TGTGCCAGCAGGCCAGACAGGTATCAGCCCCAGCATTTT CASRPDRYQPQHF TRBJ1-5 medium-sized 13 TRBV28 .
TGTGCCAGCAGCTTAGTGGGGGGCGGCCAGCCCCAGCATTTT CASSLVGGGQPQHF TRBJ1-5 . 14 TRBV7-2 .
TGTGCCAGCAGCTTGCTGCAGACCAATGAGCAGTTCTTC CASSLLQTNEQFF TRBJ2-1 medium-sized 13 TRBV28 .
TGTGCCTCGGGGTCCTACAATGAGCAGTTCTTC CASGSYNEQFF TRBJ2-1 medium-sized 11 TRBV30 .
TGCAGTGCTAGGTACCCACTAGCGGGACTCTACGAGCAGTACTTC CSARYPLAGLYEQYF TRBJ2-7 . 15 TRBV20-1 TRBD2
TGTGCCTGGAGTGCTAGTCGGGAGACCCAGTACTTC CAWSASRETQYF TRBJ2-5 . 12 TRBV30 .
TGTGCCAGCAGCCGCGACGGGAGGAATGAAAAACTGTTTTTT CASSRDGRNEKLFF TRBJ1-4 . 14 TRBV3-1 .
TGTGCCAGCAGTCTCCCCCCAGGGGGGGCTGAAGCTTTCTTT CASSLPPGGAEAFF TRBJ1-1 . 14 TRBV27 TRBD1
TGCAGCGGACGACTACAGCACGGGTCAGATACGCAGTATTTT CSGRLQHGSDTQYF TRBJ2-3 medium-sized 14 TRBV29-1 .
TGTGCCAGACTTTTACGACACCTGCCGGAGTCCTACAATGAGCAGTTCTTC CARLLRHLPESYNEQFF TRBJ2-1 many 17 TRBV6-1 .